This TCR beta chain was sequenced during a study of coeliac disease. Study as a whole: Refractory type I: diet-unresponsive over 12 months, with immunophenotypically normal intraepithelial cells.

This clone has a handful of counts. Its antigen is unidentified. Study outcomes and limitations: Of coeliac lamina propria samples, 9 of 18 held published gliadin-specific TRB sequences, versus 1 of 6 controls.

Clones were sequenced by immunoSEQ multiplex PCR, and TCRdb holds only the in-frame ones, with some missing. Of some 8,900 clones listed, roughly 67% are singletons. From germline, CDR1 is SGHRS and CDR2 YFSETQ. V dropped 0 bases and J dropped 4; count of bases not matched to a gene: 8. The CDR3 runs 16 residues. This receptor was obtained from a woman aged 55-69 years with celiac disease. The chain employs TRBV5-1 and TRBJ1-1; 8 bases fit TRBD1. The sequenced sample was lamina propria lymphocytes from the gut. CDR3 sequence: CASSLGRGLLGTEAFF. CDR3 DNA sequence: TGCGCCAGCAGCTTGGGCAGGGGGCTTTTAGGCACTGAAGCTTTCTTT.